This T cell receptor beta chain comes out of a study of graft-versus-host responses after intestinal transplantation. Study-level background: Every one of the recipients received anti-thymocyte globulin induction and afterwards took tacrolimus and steroids for approximately three years. General study findings and limits: Elevated graft-versus-host to host-versus-graft clonal ratios in allografts were recorded for patients with graft-donor T cell macrochimerism. Recipient marrow contained GvH clones, some of which appeared first in ileum or blood.

The table came from immunoSEQ multiplex PCR; TCRdb's copy has only in-frame clones and leaves some out. Of approximately 89,000 clones in the sample, 80% to 95% were seen once. Comment on this clone: Its antigen is undetermined.

The V and J ends lost 0 bases and 3 bases respectively, with 13 bases between them. Germline CDR1 reads SGDLS; CDR2 reads YYNGEE. The CDR3 length is 15 residues. This clonotype originated in a human patient who received an intestinal transplant, so some T cells may come from the graft donor. The chain joins TRBV9 to TRBJ2-7; possibly TRBD2 for D (6 bases). This sample comprised PBMCs, obtained 453 days after intestinal transplant. CDR3 sequence: CASSVASGGYYEQYF. The CDR3 region has the DNA TGTGCCAGCAGCGTAGCTTCCGGGGGATACTACGAGCAGTACTTC.